This T cell receptor (beta chain) was identified during a study of multiple sclerosis patients with progressive multifocal leukoencephalopathy. Time point given: time of PML onset. Concerning this clone: Sequence at one end of the junction differs from germline and may be a read error. Other DNA sequences of this sample code for an identical CDR3.

Looked up from germline, CDR1 is SGHRS and CDR2 is YFSETQ. The CDR3 loop spans 15 amino acids. Data came from immunoSEQ multiplex PCR; TCRdb stores just in-frame clones and leaves some out. There are tens of thousands of clones in the sample; approximately 85% occur only once, and around 12% lies in the top ten. The sample consisted of PBMCs, taken from a patient treated with natalizumab. The J gene is TRBJ2-7, the V gene TRBV5-1, with 7 bases that match TRBD1. This TCR derives from a woman in her 30s with progressive multifocal leukoencephalopathy. CDR3 loop: CASSLGTGFAYEQYF. The DNA of the CDR3 is TGCGCCAGCAGCTTGGGGACAGGTTTTGCCTATGAGCAGTACTTC.